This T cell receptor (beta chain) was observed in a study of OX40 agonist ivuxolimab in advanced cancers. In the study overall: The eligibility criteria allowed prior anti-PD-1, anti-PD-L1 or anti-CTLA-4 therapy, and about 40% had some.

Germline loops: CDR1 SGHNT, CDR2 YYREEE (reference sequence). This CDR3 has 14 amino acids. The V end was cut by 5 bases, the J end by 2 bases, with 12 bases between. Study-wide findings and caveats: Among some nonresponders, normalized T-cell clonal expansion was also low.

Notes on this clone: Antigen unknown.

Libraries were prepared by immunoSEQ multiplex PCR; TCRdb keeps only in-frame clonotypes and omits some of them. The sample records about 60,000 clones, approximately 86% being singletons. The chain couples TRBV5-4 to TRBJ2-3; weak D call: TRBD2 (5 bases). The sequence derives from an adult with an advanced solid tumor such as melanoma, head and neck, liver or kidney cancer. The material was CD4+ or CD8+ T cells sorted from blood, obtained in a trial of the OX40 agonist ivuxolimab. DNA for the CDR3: TGTGCCAGCAGTCGCGGACTTACCACAGATACGCAGTATTTT. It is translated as CASSRGLTTDTQYF.